This entry lists 30 T cell receptor beta chains sequenced from one sample in a study of blood T cell repertoires in COVID-19. Some clones are missing from TCRdb's copy, which holds only in-frame ones; the method was immunoSEQ multiplex PCR. The table shows 490,000 or so clones, with around nine tenths occurring only once. The material sequenced was PBMCs or T cells enriched from blood (not recorded which). Receptors originate from an older woman who had recovered from COVID-19.

This chain connects TRBV7-6 to TRBJ2-5; TRBD2 matches at 9 bases. Trimming cost V 5 bases and J 0 bases; bases outside gene matches: 4. Germline CDR1 is SGHVS and CDR2 is FNYEAQ. The CDR3 runs 15 residues. Here the CDR3 reads CASSQTSGHQETQYF. Written as DNA, the CDR3 is TGTGCCAGCAGCCAGACTAGCGGACACCAAGAGACCCAGTACTTC.

This chain joins TRBV4-1 and TRBJ1-6; 7 bases align to TRBD1. The CDR3 is 17 amino acids. Germline CDR1 is MGHRA and CDR2 is YSYEKL. V dropped 0 bases and J dropped 8; count of bases not matched to a gene: 10. The CDR3 DNA reads as TGCGCCAGCAGCCAAGATATGGTTTCGACAGGGCATTCACCCCTCCACTTT. This gives the protein CASSQDMVSTGHSPLHF.

V and J are TRBV19 and TRBJ1-2; D unclear. The CDR3 runs to 14 residues. The V and J ends lost 5 bases and 8 bases respectively, with 18 bases between them. From germline, CDR1 is LNHDA and CDR2 SQIVND (reference sequence). The CDR3 region is CASSAPVGLGGYTF. The DNA of the CDR3 is TGTGCCAGTAGTGCCCCCGTTGGACTGGGGGGCTACACCTTC.

The CDR3 bases are TGCGCCAGCAGCTTGGAGAGACAGGGGGGATACGAGCAGTACGTC. Translated, it gives CASSLERQGGYEQYV. The chain is built from TRBV5-1 and TRBJ2-7, with TRBD1 identical over 9 bases. This CDR3 contains 15 residues. The trim removed 0 bases at V and 4 bases at J, leaving 5 bases unmatched. The germline gives CDR1 SGHRS, CDR2 YFSETQ.

This clone was seen more than once but under ten times. V gene TRBV27 combines with J gene TRBJ2-2; 13 bases are a match to TRBD2. CDR3 length: 16 amino acids. The ends lost 6 bases at V and 5 bases at J; junction bases unmatched: 6. Germline V gives CDR1 MNHEY, CDR2 SMNVEV (reference sequence). The CDR3 loop is CASRQLAGGHTGELFF. DNA of the CDR3: TGTGCCAGCAGACAACTAGCGGGGGGGCATACCGGGGAGCTGTTTTTT.

Concerning this clone itself: This clone may be a read error of a much larger clone one base away. This rearrangement joins TRBV11-3 to TRBJ2-2; the D is unclear. The germline gives CDR1 SGHNT, CDR2 YENEEA. The CDR3 consists of 12 residues. Trimming stripped 3 bases from V and 7 bases from J, with 6 bases between. The CDR3 region is CASSFRHGELFF. The CDR3 nucleotides read TGTGCCAGCAGCTTCCGACACGGGGAGCTGTTTTTT.

This chain links TRBV6-4 with TRBJ2-6; possibly TRBD1 for D (5 bases). The CDR3 runs 14 residues. Trimming removed 5 bases at V and 4 bases at J, with 9 bases between. From germline, CDR1 is MRHNA and CDR2 SNTAGT. CDR3 loop: CASSTGFGANVLTF. The CDR3 DNA follows: TGTGCCAGCAGTACAGGTTTCGGGGCCAACGTCCTGACTTTC.

This chain joins TRBV12-2 and TRBJ2-1; TRBD1 is the table's D call and was not checked against the DNA. TRBV12-2 is deemed a pseudogene. CDR3 length equals 17 residues. The CDR3: CASRDRPRDSPYNEQFF. CDR3 DNA: TGTGCAAGTCGCGACCGCCCACGGGACAGCCCCTACAATGAGCAGTTCTTC.

This chain uses TRBV6-1 with TRBJ1-5, with a tentative D call TRBD1 (5 bases). The CDR3 totals 14 residues. V lost 3 bases to trimming and J lost 5 bases, with 11 bases between them. Germline CDR1 and CDR2: MNHNS and SASEGT. This chain's CDR3 is CASSDLQGYQPQHF. DNA for the CDR3: TGTGCCAGCAGTGACCTTCAGGGATATCAGCCCCAGCATTTT.

The V call is TRBV4-1, the J call TRBJ2-1, with 10 bases that match TRBD2. The germline CDR1 and CDR2 sequences are MGHRA and YSYEKL. J gave up 4 bases and V 0 bases, and 6 bases lay outside the gene matches. The CDR3 spans 17 residues. CDR3 residues: CASSQEFSSGGYNEQFF. The CDR3 bases are TGCGCCAGCAGCCAAGAATTCTCTAGCGGGGGATACAATGAGCAGTTCTTC.

The gene calls are TRBV7-2 and TRBJ2-3; the match to TRBD2 covers 8 bases. V dropped 5 bases and J dropped 6; count of bases not matched to a gene: 19. The CDR3 covers 18 residues. Germline CDR1 SGHTA, CDR2 FQGNSA. CDR3 nucleotides: TGTGCCAGCAGCCCATCCGCTCGGGGGGGGCCCCTTTGGGATACGCAGTATTTT. Translated, it gives CASSPSARGGPLWDTQYF.

V and J are TRBV30 and TRBJ1-2; possibly TRBD1 for D (6 bases). The CDR3 has 14 amino acids. The germline V and J ends were trimmed by 3 bases and 4 bases, with 15 bases remaining between them. Germline CDR1 is GTSNPN and CDR2 is SVGIG (reference sequence). Here the CDR3 DNA reads TGTGCCTGGAGACTCTCGTCAGGGGCCTATGGCTACACCTTC. As protein: CAWRLSSGAYGYTF.

The genes are TRBV24-1 and TRBJ2-5; D possibly corresponds to TRBD1 (6 bases). Per the germline V gene, CDR1 is KGHDR and CDR2 is SFDVKD. This CDR3 is 14 amino acids long. V lost 3 bases and J lost 3, with 10 bases in between. For the CDR3, the DNA is TGTGCCACCAGTGATAACAACAGGGAAGAGACCCAGTACTTC. It yields the protein CATSDNNREETQYF.

The V call is TRBV2, the J call TRBJ1-2; 10 nucleotides agree with TRBD1. CDR1 SNHLY and CDR2 FYNNEI come from the germline V gene. With V trimmed by 5 bases and J by 8 bases, 5 bases remained unmatched. This CDR3 has 13 amino acids. The CDR3 nucleotides read TGTGCCAGCAGTAGACAGGGGGCGAAGGGCTACACCTTC. Residues: CASSRQGAKGYTF.

This rearrangement joins TRBV6-5 to TRBJ2-3; tentatively, D is TRBD2 (6 bases). In germline, CDR1 is MNHEY, CDR2 SVGAGI. V was trimmed by 0 bases and J by 5 bases, leaving 12 bases between them. This CDR3 has 15 residues. CDR3: CASSYSNEGGDTQYF. CDR3 in DNA: TGTGCCAGCAGTTACTCCAACGAGGGAGGAGATACGCAGTATTTT.

The chain combines TRBV5-1 with TRBJ1-1; tentative D call: TRBD1 (5 bases). This CDR3 has 13 residues. V was cut by 4 bases and J by 11 bases, with 18 bases left in between. The germline CDR1 and CDR2 sequences are SGHRS and YFSETQ. The CDR3 DNA follows: TGCGCCAGCAGCCACGGGACCGGGGAGGGGGCTTTCTTT. Translated, it gives CASSHGTGEGAFF.

J is TRBJ2-1 and V is TRBV5-4; D gene uncertain. Germline V lookup: CDR1 SGHNT, CDR2 YYREEE (reference sequence). There are 16 residues in the CDR3. V gave up 0 bases and J gave up 0 bases, with 10 bases separating them. The CDR3: CASSLEQLSSYNEQFF. CDR3 nucleotides: TGTGCCAGCAGCTTGGAACAGCTTAGCTCCTACAATGAGCAGTTCTTC.

The count of this clone is one. This chain uses TRBV6-1 with TRBJ1-4; D might be TRBD1 (5 bases). V shed 4 bases and J shed 0 bases, with 15 bases lying between them. Germline values: CDR1 MNHNS, CDR2 SASEGT. This CDR3 spans 17 amino acids. CDR3 sequence: CASSVTGLQATNEKLFF. As DNA, the CDR3 is TGTGCCAGCAGTGTGACGGGACTCCAGGCAACTAATGAAAAACTGTTTTTT.

In DNA form, the CDR3 reads TGTGCCAGCAGTTCCGTGGGTAGCGGGATATACAATGAGCAGTTCTTC. This encodes CASSSVGSGIYNEQFF. The chain is built from TRBV28 and TRBJ2-1; 8 positions match TRBD2. The CDR3 totals 16 residues. The V segment lost 4 bases and the J segment 4 bases; nucleotides outside the gene matches: 9. Germline V gene data show CDR1 as MDHEN and CDR2 as SYDVKM. Using reference TRBV28 and TRBJ2-1 for the parts outside the CDR3, the full variable domain is DVKVTQSSRYLVKRTGEKVFLECVQDMDHENMFWYRQDPGLGLRLIYFSYDVKMKEKGDIPEGYSVSREKKERFSLILESASTNQTSMYLCASSSVGSGIYNEQFFGPGTRLTVL.

The CDR3 coding sequence is TGTGCCAGCAGCGATAGGACTAGCGGGGGGCGGAAGTCCTACGAGCAGTACTTC. As protein: CASSDRTSGGRKSYEQYF. This sequence joins TRBV11-3 and TRBJ2-7, with 14 bases that match TRBD2. Trimming removed 5 bases from V and 1 base from J; junction bases left unmatched: 10. The germline CDR1 and CDR2 sequences are SGHNT and YENEEA. The CDR3 runs 18 residues.

The chain joins TRBV30 to TRBJ1-2; D is undetermined. The V gene's germline CDR1 is GTSNPN and CDR2 SVGIG (reference sequence). Deletions cut 2 bases from V and 7 bases from J, with 20 bases between. The CDR3 consists of 15 residues. CDR3 sequence reads: CAWSTLSLKAAGYTF. For the CDR3, the DNA is TGTGCCTGGAGTACCTTATCCCTTAAGGCGGCTGGCTACACCTTC.

The rearrangement joins TRBV2 to TRBJ2-5, with unresolved D. Germline CDR1 SNHLY, CDR2 FYNNEI. Trimming stripped 6 bases from V and 5 bases from J, with 16 bases between. There are 14 residues in the CDR3. Written as DNA, the CDR3 is TGTGCCAGCAGCCTAGGCGGCGTGTGGGAGACCCAGTACTTC. It codes for CASSLGGVWETQYF.

CDR3 bases: TGTGCCAGCAGCGTAGAGATTAGCGGGGGGTACAATGAGCAGTTCTTC. It yields the protein CASSVEISGGYNEQFF. The chain couples TRBV9 to TRBJ2-1; 10 bases fit TRBD2. V shed 0 bases, J shed 4 bases, and the junction held 4 bases outside the gene matches. The CDR3 contains 16 residues. Germline CDR1 and CDR2: SGDLS and YYNGEE.

The V call is TRBV30, the J call TRBJ1-2, with D perhaps matching TRBD1 (6 bases). Trimming left V 2 bases short and J 4 bases short, with 14 bases between. The CDR3 extends over 14 amino acids. Germline CDR1 GTSNPN, CDR2 SVGIG (reference sequence). CDR3 loop: CAWSPWGGSYGYTF. DNA for the CDR3: TGTGCCTGGAGTCCTTGGGGGGGCAGCTATGGCTACACCTTC. The whole variable domain, filled in from reference TRBV30 and TRBJ1-2, reads SQTIHQWPATLVQPVGSPLSLECTVEGTSNPNLYWYRQAAGRGLQLLFYSVGIGQISSEVPQNLSASRPQDRQFILSSKKLLLSDSGFYLCAWSPWGGSYGYTFGSGTRLTVV.

The rearrangement joins TRBV3-1 (or the pseudogene TRBV3-2) to TRBJ2-5, with TRBD1 matching over 7 bases. The CDR3 covers 14 residues. CDR1 is LGHDT, CDR2 YNNKEL, per germline (reference sequence). J lost 1 base, V lost 4 bases, and 3 bases had no gene match. This CDR3 is CASSPRDSQETQYF. The CDR3, as DNA: TGTGCCAGCAGCCCCAGGGACAGCCAAGAGACCCAGTACTTC.

The chain links TRBV4-1 to TRBJ2-3; possibly TRBD1 for D (6 bases). The CDR3 is 17 amino acids. Between the trimmed V and J ends, which lost 3 bases and 3 bases, there was a span of 19 bases. Germline CDR1 MGHRA, CDR2 YSYEKL. The CDR3 DNA follows: TGCGCCAGCAGCCAGGCCCTGCAGAGGGGGTATACAGATACGCAGTATTTT. It specifies CASSQALQRGYTDTQYF.

This sequence joins TRBV29-1 and TRBJ2-1; 14 bases match TRBD2. CDR1 SQVTM and CDR2 ANQGSEA come from the germline V gene. The CDR3 consists of 14 residues. V lost 6 bases, J lost 6 bases, and 4 bases stayed unmatched. DNA of the CDR3: TGCAGCGTCGTGACTAGCGGGGGGGTCAATGAGCAGTTCTTC. Translated, it gives CSVVTSGGVNEQFF.

This chain links TRBV7-2 with TRBJ2-7; tentatively, D is TRBD1 (5 bases). Germline V gene sequence: CDR1 SGHTA, CDR2 FQGNSA. The CDR3 spans 16 residues. The V gene lost 5 bases and the J gene lost 1 base, with 18 bases spanning the gap. The CDR3 region is CASSPPPSGLSYEQYF. The CDR3 region has the DNA TGTGCCAGCAGCCCCCCCCCGTCAGGGCTTTCCTACGAGCAGTACTTC.

The J gene is TRBJ2-5, the V gene TRBV7-2, with 12 bases identical to TRBD2. This CDR3 has 14 amino acids. CDR1 and CDR2 (germline): SGHTA, FQGNSA. With V trimmed by 4 bases and J by 5 bases, 2 bases remained unmatched. In DNA, the CDR3 is TGTGCCAGCAGCTCCCTAGCGGGGGGGGAGACCCAGTACTTC. Residues: CASSSLAGGETQYF.

To note about this clone: This same CDR3 is encoded by further DNA sequences in the sample. The chain joins TRBV5-1 to TRBJ2-3; D uncertain. The V end lost 0 bases, the J end lost 1 base, and 6 bases lay between the germline ends. CDR1 is SGHRS and CDR2 is YFSETQ in the germline V gene. CDR3 length: 14 residues. As DNA, the CDR3 is TGCGCCAGCAGCTTGGTGGCAGGCACAGATACGCAGTATTTT. It yields the protein CASSLVAGTDTQYF.